The clone carrying this T cell receptor beta chain was recorded only once. Germline V gene data show CDR1 as MRHNA and CDR2 as SNTAGT. The CDR3 runs 15 residues. V lost 4 bases and J 0 bases, leaving 10 bases between the germline ends. In the authors' workflow: Scientists estimated how many nucleated cells there were by amplifying reference gene primers. Profiled with immunoSEQ multiplex PCR; TCRdb holds only in-frame clones, not every one. D and trimming were read from the DNA, whereas the V and J calls and clone size are those reported in that table. The repertoire holds about 320,000 clones, around 82% seen once, with roughly 1.3% in the top ten. The data derive from a study of blood T cell repertoires in COVID-19. As for the study in general: Sites in the United States, Italy and Spain provided acute and convalescent COVID-19 samples. Nucleic acid was either cDNA or gDNA, and it came from T cells, B-cell-depleted T cells, or PBMCs.

The chain links TRBV6-4 to TRBJ2-1; D possibly corresponds to TRBD1 (6 bases). The sequencing sample was made of peripheral blood. This clonotype was obtained from a woman aged 50 to 65 with acute or convalescent COVID-19. CDR3 loop: CASSVTGSSYNEQFF. Here the CDR3 DNA reads TGTGCCAGCAGTGTCACAGGGAGCTCCTACAATGAGCAGTTCTTC.